The entry below describes one T cell receptor (beta chain). In the original workflow: Researchers report that nucleated cell counts were estimated from reference gene primer amplification. Libraries were prepared by immunoSEQ multiplex PCR; TCRdb keeps only in-frame clonotypes and omits some of them. V and J calls and clone size are those listed in that table; D and trimming were worked out from the DNA. The sample lists fewer than 250,000 clones; nearly 95% were seen once. The source of the sample is a study of blood T cell repertoires in COVID-19. Whole-study context: Acute and convalescent COVID-19 specimens originated in the United States, Italy and Spain. T cells, B-cell-depleted T cells, or PBMCs provided the cDNA or gDNA that served as material.

Enrolled during active infection, Seattle patients were then followed longitudinally. V trimming: 2 bases; J trimming: 4 bases; junction bases outside the gene matches: 11. Germline CDR1 MNHEY, CDR2 SVGAGI. This CDR3 is 16 amino acids long. What was sequenced was peripheral blood. The rearrangement uses TRBV6-5 and TRBJ2-7; 7 positions match TRBD1. This TCR was sampled from a man younger than 45 with COVID-19, enrolled during active disease. This CDR3 is CASSYVRDRDLYEQYF. CDR3 DNA sequence: TGTGCCAGCAGTTACGTCCGGGACAGAGATTTATACGAGCAGTACTTC.